These 29 T cell receptor beta chains share one sample of origin, sequenced in a study of blood T cell repertoires in COVID-19. Sequenced by immunoSEQ multiplex PCR; TCRdb stores in-frame clones only, minus some. The sample carries about 210,000 clones, about 86% recorded once. The specimen was PBMCs or T cells enriched from blood (not recorded which). The receptors originated from a woman aged 40 to 49 with acute COVID-19.

This chain links TRBV11-2 with TRBJ2-1, with 12 positions matching TRBD2. In germline, CDR1 is SGHAT, CDR2 FQNNGV. The J segment lost 5 bases and the V segment lost 5 bases, leaving 4 bases of the junction unmatched. The CDR3 contains 15 residues. The CDR3 region is CASSTRTSGNNEQFF. The CDR3 DNA is TGTGCCAGCAGCACCCGGACTAGCGGGAACAATGAGCAGTTCTTC.

This clone was detected once. The V call is TRBV6-2 or TRBV6-3, the J call TRBJ2-1; D remains ambiguous. The CDR3 is made up of 13 amino acids. Between the trimmed V and J ends, which lost 4 bases and 4 bases, there was a span of 8 bases. Germline V lookup: CDR1 MNHEY, CDR2 SVGEGT. The CDR3 spells CASSSEAYNEQFF. CDR3 in DNA: TGTGCCAGCAGTTCCGAGGCTTACAATGAGCAGTTCTTC.

J is TRBJ2-4 and V is TRBV29-1; no clear D. The ends were cut back, 7 bases at V and 0 bases at J, with 13 bases in the middle. The length of the CDR3 is 14 residues. Germline CDR1 reads SQVTM; CDR2 reads ANQGSEA. The CDR3 region is CSAAESLAKNIQYF. The DNA of the CDR3 is TGCAGCGCAGCTGAATCACTAGCCAAAAACATTCAGTACTTC.

This rearrangement joins TRBV11-2 to TRBJ1-1; 10 bases align to TRBD1. CDR3 length equals 15 residues. CDR1 and CDR2 from the germline V gene are SGHAT and FQNNGV. V shed 4 bases, J shed 7 bases, and the junction held 9 bases outside the gene matches. CDR3 loop: CASSSLTGGKNEAFF. The CDR3 DNA follows: TGTGCCAGCAGCTCGCTGACAGGGGGCAAGAATGAAGCTTTCTTT.

Comments on this clone: This sample also contains other DNA sequences that code for the same CDR3. The genes are TRBV3-1 (or the pseudogene TRBV3-2) and TRBJ2-5, with TRBD2 as a possible D gene (5 bases). Germline CDR1 LGHDT, CDR2 YNNKEL (reference sequence). The V end was cut by 1 base, the J end by 5 bases, with 5 bases between. The CDR3 runs 12 residues. The CDR3 sequence is CASSQGRETQYF. In DNA, the CDR3 is TGTGCCAGCAGCCAAGGGAGGGAGACCCAGTACTTC.

This chain joins TRBV20-1 and TRBJ2-7; 8 bases match TRBD2. Germline values: CDR1 DFQATT, CDR2 SNEGSKA (reference sequence). V dropped 3 bases and J dropped 6; count of bases not matched to a gene: 7. This CDR3 has 13 amino acids. This CDR3 is CSASLGGGREQYF. Here the CDR3 DNA reads TGCAGTGCTAGTTTAGGCGGGGGGCGCGAGCAGTACTTC.

The rearrangement links TRBV3-1 (or the pseudogene TRBV3-2) to TRBJ2-7; 8 bases fit TRBD1. Per germline, CDR1 LGHDT and CDR2 YNNKEL (reference sequence). Trimming removed 3 bases from V and 0 bases from J; junction bases left unmatched: 4. This CDR3 comprises 15 residues. CDR3 in DNA: TGTGCCAGCAGCCACAGGGACAGGAACTCCTACGAGCAGTACTTC. Translated, it gives CASSHRDRNSYEQYF.

This clone was seen just once. The chain uses TRBV12-3 or TRBV12-4 and TRBJ1-5; possibly TRBD1 for D (5 bases). V was clipped by 1 base and J by 7 bases, with 5 bases between them. The length of the CDR3 is 12 residues. CDR3 amino acids: CASSLGGQPQHF. Here the CDR3 DNA reads TGTGCCAGCAGTTTAGGGGGCCAGCCCCAGCATTTT.

This chain connects TRBV28 to TRBJ2-7; D is ambiguous. The CDR3 sequence is 12 residues long. CDR1 MDHEN and CDR2 SYDVKM come from the germline V gene. Trimming pared 6 bases from V and 0 bases from J, leaving 6 bases between. The CDR3 is CASRATSYEQYF. For the CDR3, the DNA is TGTGCCAGCAGGGCAACCTCCTACGAGCAGTACTTC.

The chain links TRBV7-2 to TRBJ1-2, with D possibly being TRBD1 (6 bases). Trimming stripped 5 bases from V and 7 bases from J, with 14 bases between. The CDR3 contains 13 residues. From germline, CDR1 is SGHTA and CDR2 FQGNSA. The CDR3 here is CASSLRTDGGYTF. CDR3 nucleotide sequence: TGTGCCAGCAGCCTCCGGACAGACGGTGGCTACACCTTC.

The chain joins TRBV11-2 to TRBJ2-1; 7 nucleotides align to TRBD2. Trimming cost V 5 bases and J 7 bases; bases outside gene matches: 5. The CDR3 is 13 amino acids. Germline CDR1 and CDR2: SGHAT and FQNNGV. The CDR3 is CASSPRTRNEQFF. As DNA, the CDR3 is TGTGCCAGCAGCCCCCGGACTAGGAATGAGCAGTTCTTC.

V and J are TRBV7-9 and TRBJ1-3; D remains ambiguous. There are 15 residues in the CDR3. Germline V gene sequence: CDR1 SEHNR, CDR2 FQNEAQ (reference sequence). Trimming left V 2 bases short and J 0 bases short, with 8 bases between. DNA of the CDR3: TGTGCCAGCAGCTTACCGGGTTTCTCTGGAAACACCATATATTTT. It codes for CASSLPGFSGNTIYF.

This sequence joins TRBV30 and TRBJ1-5; D is possibly TRBD1 (6 bases). V shed 1 base and J shed 4 bases, with 11 bases lying between them. The germline gives CDR1 GTSNPN, CDR2 SVGIG (reference sequence). The CDR3 extends over 14 amino acids. The CDR3 DNA reads as TGTGCCTGGAGTGCCATACAGGGTAATCAGCCCCAGCATTTT. Translating gives CAWSAIQGNQPQHF.

The chain joins TRBV19 to TRBJ2-1; TRBD2 aligns across 8 bases. With 4 bases clipped from V and 3 bases from J, the junction kept 5 bases outside the gene matches. Germline assignment: CDR1 LNHDA and CDR2 SQIVND (reference sequence). The CDR3 consists of 15 residues. The CDR3, as DNA: TGTGCCAGTAGTAGCAGCGGGAGTGGCTACAATGAGCAGTTCTTC. Protein sequence: CASSSSGSGYNEQFF.

The rearrangement links TRBV27 to TRBJ1-4, with D unclear. The CDR3 spans 15 residues. V was cut by 0 bases and J by 1 base, with 6 bases left in between. Germline-derived CDR1 and CDR2 are MNHEY and SMNVEV (reference sequence). The CDR3 protein is CASSLSRVTNEKLFF. DNA of the CDR3: TGTGCCAGCAGTTTATCGAGGGTAACTAATGAAAAACTGTTTTTT.

The chain combines TRBV19 with TRBJ1-2, with D possibly matching TRBD1 (6 bases). This CDR3 spans 13 amino acids. Germline CDR1 is LNHDA and CDR2 is SQIVND (reference sequence). V was shortened by 7 bases and J by 4 bases, with 13 bases between the two germline ends. The CDR3 DNA follows: TGTGCCAGTACCCTGGCAGGGGCCTATGGCTACACCTTC. This translates into CASTLAGAYGYTF.

The V gene is TRBV7-9, the J gene TRBJ1-4, with a weak D call TRBD1 (5 bases). In germline, CDR1 is SEHNR, CDR2 FQNEAQ (reference sequence). V was trimmed by 0 bases and J by 5 bases, leaving 10 bases between them. The CDR3 totals 15 residues. CDR3 coding DNA: TGTGCCAGCAGCTTAGCGGGGCCCGGGAATGAAAAACTGTTTTTT. This gives the protein CASSLAGPGNEKLFF.

The rearrangement links TRBV4-2 to TRBJ2-1; 7 nucleotides match TRBD2. Germline V lookup: CDR1 LGHNA, CDR2 YNFKEQ. The J segment lost 6 bases and the V segment lost 3 bases, leaving 8 bases of the junction unmatched. The CDR3 is 15 residues long. This CDR3 is CASSQGGGRSNEQFF. In nucleotides, the CDR3 is TGTGCCAGCAGCCAGGGGGGAGGGAGGAGCAATGAGCAGTTCTTC.

V gene TRBV11-1 combines with J gene TRBJ2-2; TRBD1 aligns across 9 bases. Trimming took 6 bases from V and 5 from J; bases not matched to a gene: 7. The CDR3 is 15 residues long. Germline lookup yields CDR1 SGHAT and CDR2 FQDESV (reference sequence). CDR3 DNA sequence: TGTGCCAGCAGACAGGGACAGGGTAGAACCGGGGAGCTGTTTTTT. This sequence encodes CASRQGQGRTGELFF.

The gene calls are TRBV28 and TRBJ2-1; a possible D gene is TRBD2 (5 bases). Germline lookup yields CDR1 MDHEN and CDR2 SYDVKM. The CDR3 is made up of 13 amino acids. Trimming took off 4 bases at V and 15 bases at J, with 19 bases between the two ends. CDR3 DNA: TGTGCCAGCAGTTCCTCTTCCCCAGTGGGGAGGTTCTTC. This codes for CASSSSSPVGRFF.

The chain links TRBV9 to TRBJ2-1; TRBD2 matches at 12 bases. Germline CDR1 SGDLS, CDR2 YYNGEE. V trimming: 4 bases; J trimming: 5 bases; junction bases outside the gene matches: 10. This CDR3 region has 17 residues. The DNA of the CDR3 is TGTGCCAGCAGCCCACCCGGACTAGCGGGATCAGACAATGAGCAGTTCTTC. It encodes CASSPPGLAGSDNEQFF.

The chain joins TRBV13 to TRBJ1-6, with D perhaps matching TRBD1 (6 bases). Trimming shortened V by 6 bases and J by 8 bases, and 14 bases separated the two germline ends. The CDR3 spans 14 residues. The V gene's germline CDR1 is PRHDT and CDR2 FYEKMQ (reference sequence). This chain's CDR3 is CASRRGGAYSPLHF. DNA of the CDR3: TGTGCCAGCAGACGTGGGGGGGCCTATTCACCCCTCCACTTT.

The rearrangement uses TRBV28 and TRBJ2-7; TRBD1 matches 7 bases. In germline, CDR1 is MDHEN, CDR2 SYDVKM. The ends lost 2 bases at V and 6 bases at J; junction bases unmatched: 7. This CDR3 is built from 14 residues. The CDR3 loop reads CASSLLDRAGEQYF. Written as DNA, the CDR3 is TGTGCCAGCAGTTTACTTGACAGGGCGGGCGAGCAGTACTTC.

This clone was counted once. V gene TRBV5-1 combines with J gene TRBJ2-3; 10 positions agree with TRBD2. The CDR3 consists of 18 residues. Germline trimming cut 2 bases from V and 4 bases from J; bases unmatched to any gene: 13. Germline loops: CDR1 SGHRS, CDR2 YFSETQ. CDR3 nucleotide sequence: TGCGCCAGCAGCTTAAGGGGAAAAGCGGGAGGGCGCGCAGATACGCAGTATTTT. This gives the protein CASSLRGKAGGRADTQYF. The full variable domain, completed using reference TRBV5-1 and TRBJ2-3, is KAGVTQTPRYLIKTRGQQVTLSCSPISGHRSVSWYQQTPGQGLQFLFEYFSETQRNKGNFPGRFSGRQFSNSRSEMNVSTLELGDSALYLCASSLRGKAGGRADTQYFGPGTRLTVL.

The chain joins TRBV28 to TRBJ1-3; 7 positions match TRBD1. Germline-derived CDR1 and CDR2 are MDHEN and SYDVKM. The CDR3 covers 15 residues. The J segment lost 4 bases and the V segment lost 6 bases, leaving 9 bases of the junction unmatched. CDR3 region: CASRPQGRIGNTIYF. CDR3 DNA sequence: TGTGCCAGCAGGCCACAGGGGAGAATAGGAAACACCATATATTTT.

The J gene is TRBJ2-5, the V gene TRBV15, with TRBD2 matching over 14 bases. Unmatched junction bases numbered 16, after V lost 1 base and J lost 0 bases. Per the germline V gene, CDR1 is LNHNV and CDR2 is YYDKDF (reference sequence). The CDR3 is 22 residues long. The CDR3, as DNA: TGTGCCACCAGCAGAGTACCCCCCTCGACTAGCGGGAGGGCTTACTACCAAGAGACCCAGTACTTC. This gives the protein CATSRVPPSTSGRAYYQETQYF.

V usage is TRBV19 and J usage is TRBJ1-1, with 10 positions matching TRBD1. J gave up 3 bases and V 7 bases, and 8 bases lay outside the gene matches. The CDR3 is 15 amino acids. CDR1 and CDR2 from the germline V gene are LNHDA and SQIVND (reference sequence). The CDR3, as DNA: TGTGCCAGTACCAAAAGACAGGGGGCCTACACTGAAGCTTTCTTT. Translation gives CASTKRQGAYTEAFF.

This chain uses TRBV19 with TRBJ2-7; D perhaps matches TRBD1 (6 bases). Germline V gene data show CDR1 as LNHDA and CDR2 as SQIVND (reference sequence). The CDR3 loop spans 13 amino acids. V was trimmed by 6 bases and J by 0 bases, leaving 9 bases between them. The CDR3 protein is CASRGTPSYEQYF. For the CDR3, the DNA is TGTGCCAGTAGGGGGACACCCTCCTACGAGCAGTACTTC.

The chain links TRBV12-3 or TRBV12-4 to TRBJ1-2, with TRBD1 identical over 12 bases. The CDR3 consists of 13 residues. V was pared by 7 bases and J by 8 bases, with 5 bases of the junction left unmatched. The CDR3 spells CASTRDRGQGYTF. CDR3 in DNA: TGTGCCAGCACCCGGGACAGGGGGCAAGGCTACACCTTC.